This TCR beta chain was captured by sequencing in a study of blood T cells in healthy people across ages. The donors, aged roughly 6 to 90, were healthy Caucasians from Russia. A second PCR, run for 7 to 11 cycles, used a sample-barcoded 5' primer plus a J-beta primer mix. TCRdb reprocessed the 5' RACE reads with MiXCR, giving one entry per CDR3 protein. The table records approximately 850,000 distinct CDR3 sequences, about 62% of them present only once. V dropped 3 bases and J dropped 2; count of bases not matched to a gene: 1. Germline loops: CDR1 SSHAT, CDR2 FNYEAQ (reference sequence). The CDR3 sequence is 15 residues long. A remark on this clonotype: Its antigen is still unknown.

General observations from the study: Unsorted PBMCs prevented conclusive naive versus antigen-experienced comparison. Observed TCR beta diversity per million T cells went down as age went up. This fall followed a roughly linear course with age. In long-lived donors, naive CD4+ cell counts and diversity exceeded those of aged donors.

The source of this sequence is a man aged 30 to 45 in good health. V is TRBV7-7 and J is TRBJ2-1; 10 bases match TRBD2. Sequenced input: blood. The chain's CDR3 is CASSFGLAAYNEQFF. The DNA for the CDR3 is TGTGCCAGCAGCTTCGGACTAGCGGCCTACAATGAGCAGTTCTTC.